This TCR beta chain stems from a study of graft-versus-host responses after intestinal transplantation. Study results and limitations: There were GvH clones found in recipient marrow, and some of them appeared first in ileum or blood.

The CDR3 is 16 residues long. Looked up from germline, CDR1 is MGHDK and CDR2 is SYGVNS. Trimming cost V 3 bases and J 0 bases, with 12 bases left between them. With 200,000 irradiated, violet-dye-labeled stimulator cells, 200,000 CFSE-labeled responder cells were plated. The assay was immunoSEQ multiplex PCR, and TCRdb's table has in-frame clones only and misses some. The sample holds 23,000 or so clones, 40% seen once. The TCR comes from a human patient who received an intestinal transplant. V and J are TRBV25-1 and TRBJ2-1; TRBD2 is a possible D gene (6 bases). Sample: alloreactive CD4+ T cells from a mixed lymphocyte reaction culture, taken before intestinal transplant. Subset here: CFSE-low proliferating T cells sorted from roughly six-day pre-transplant mixed lymphocyte reaction (GvH or HvG direction). The CDR3 loop reads CASSEERVSSYNEQFF. The CDR3 nucleotides read TGTGCCAGCAGTGAGGAGCGGGTCAGCTCCTACAATGAGCAGTTCTTC.